The 14 T cell receptor beta chains in this list originate from one sample, sequenced in a study of T cell responses to AZD1222 COVID-19 vaccine. Profiled with immunoSEQ multiplex PCR; TCRdb holds only in-frame clones, not every one. The table records around 89,000 clones, 75% to 90% of them present only once. This specimen was peripheral blood, taken 28 days after the second AZD1222 dose. All receptors come from an adult who received the AZD1222 COVID-19 vaccine.

The chain has TRBV5-8 and TRBJ2-1; no clear D. From germline, CDR1 is SGHTS and CDR2 YDEGEE. The CDR3 loop spans 18 amino acids. V shed 0 bases and J shed 0 bases, with 16 bases lying between them. CDR3 in amino acids: CASSLAESVQSSYNEQFF. CDR3 coding DNA: TGTGCCAGCAGCTTGGCCGAGTCTGTGCAGTCCTCCTACAATGAGCAGTTCTTC.

Concerning this clone: Other DNA sequences from this sample encode an identical CDR3 as well. The V call is TRBV6-5, the J call TRBJ1-1, with D maybe TRBD1 (6 bases). The CDR3 runs to 13 residues. Deletions cut 3 bases from V and 3 bases from J, with 8 bases between. CDR1 MNHEY and CDR2 SVGAGI come from the germline V gene. This CDR3 reads CASSYGGHTEAFF. The DNA for the CDR3 is TGTGCCAGCAGTTATGGGGGGCACACTGAAGCTTTCTTT.

The rearrangement joins TRBV27 to TRBJ2-2; D unclear. The CDR3 covers 14 residues. V lost 5 bases, J lost 9 bases, and 16 bases lay in between. CDR1 MNHEY and CDR2 SMNVEV come from the germline V gene (reference sequence). CDR3 in DNA: TGTGCCAGCAGTCTACGGACCTACAGCCGGGAGCTGTTTTTT. Protein sequence: CASSLRTYSRELFF.

This chain joins TRBV7-2 and TRBJ2-5; D remains unclear. V gave up 4 bases and J gave up 1 base, with 1 base separating them. Germline values: CDR1 SGHTA, CDR2 FQGNSA. This CDR3 region has 11 residues. CDR3 sequence reads: CASSSQETQYF. CDR3 in DNA: TGTGCCAGCAGCTCCCAAGAGACCCAGTACTTC.

The rearrangement links TRBV6-5 to TRBJ1-1; weak D call: TRBD1 (6 bases). There are 13 residues in the CDR3. Trimming shortened V by 7 bases and J by 1 base, and 10 bases separated the two germline ends. Germline values: CDR1 MNHEY, CDR2 SVGAGI. The CDR3 reads CASTKDRNTEAFF. CDR3 nucleotide sequence: TGTGCCAGCACCAAGGACAGGAACACTGAAGCTTTCTTT.

In this sample, this clone turned up a few times. The chain combines TRBV15 with TRBJ2-6; D may correspond to TRBD1 or TRBD2 (6 bases each). Between the trimmed V and J ends, which lost 5 bases and 0 bases, there was a span of 8 bases. Germline-derived CDR1 and CDR2 are LNHNV and YYDKDF (reference sequence). The CDR3 contains 15 residues. CDR3 DNA: TGTGCCACCAGCGAGGGGGGCTCTGGGGCCAACGTCCTGACTTTC. It specifies CATSEGGSGANVLTF.

The chain uses TRBV19 and TRBJ2-6, with 9 bases lining up with TRBD1. The germline CDR1 and CDR2 sequences are LNHDA and SQIVND (reference sequence). The CDR3 is 18 residues long. Trimming at V came to 5 bases and at J to 2 bases, leaving 10 bases not matched to a gene. The DNA of the CDR3 is TGTGCCAGTAGTTCCTGGACAGGGGAGTTAACTGGGGCCAACGTCCTGACTTTC. This gives the protein CASSSWTGELTGANVLTF.

The chain recombines TRBV4-3 with TRBJ2-1; D possibly corresponds to TRBD1 (6 bases). The germline V gene encodes CDR1 LGHNA and CDR2 YSLEER. V was cut by 3 bases and J by 5 bases, with 14 bases left in between. The CDR3 spans 15 residues. The CDR3 spells CASSQIWTEDNEQFF. The DNA of the CDR3 is TGCGCCAGCAGCCAGATCTGGACAGAAGACAATGAGCAGTTCTTC.

This clone was detected only a few times. The chain couples TRBV19 to TRBJ1-2; possible D gene TRBD1, 5 bases. V shed 3 bases and J shed 4 bases, with 21 bases lying between them. The CDR3 loop spans 17 amino acids. Germline values: CDR1 LNHDA, CDR2 SQIVND (reference sequence). The CDR3 is CASSILLRRGNSYGYTF. The CDR3 coding sequence is TGTGCCAGTAGTATTCTACTAAGACGGGGCAATTCCTATGGCTACACCTTC.

CDR3 in DNA: TGCGCCAGCAGTGAGCGTAGCGGGGGCGTAGGGACGCAGTATTTT. Translating gives CASSERSGGVGTQYF. The chain couples TRBV10-1 to TRBJ2-3; 9 nucleotides agree with TRBD2. The trim removed 2 bases at V and 9 bases at J, leaving 9 bases unmatched. CDR3 length equals 15 residues. Germline-derived CDR1 and CDR2 are WNHNN and SYGVQD (reference sequence).

This sequence joins TRBV11-2 and TRBJ1-5, with TRBD1 identical over 7 bases. After removal of 8 bases from V and 9 bases from J, the junction contained 10 bases not matched to a gene. The germline V gene encodes CDR1 SGHAT and CDR2 FQNNGV. This CDR3 contains 13 residues. The CDR3 sequence is CASDKQGPRPQHF. The CDR3 nucleotides are TGTGCCAGCGATAAACAGGGGCCCCGGCCCCAGCATTTT. Based on the CDR3 plus reference TRBV11-2 and TRBJ1-5, the full variable domain is EAGVAQSPRYKIIEKRQSVAFWCNPISGHATLYWYQQILGQGPKLLIQFQNNGVVDDSQLPKDRFSAERLKGVDSTLKIQPAKLEDSAVYLCASDKQGPRPQHFGDGTRLSIL.

The count of this clone is one. J is TRBJ1-1 and V is TRBV24-1; 7 bases map to TRBD1. Germline V gives CDR1 KGHDR, CDR2 SFDVKD. Unmatched junction bases numbered 10, after V lost 7 bases and J lost 3 bases. The CDR3 is 15 residues long. The CDR3 DNA is TGTGCCACCAGCCTAACAGGGGAGGCGGACACTGAAGCTTTCTTT. Its protein product is CATSLTGEADTEAFF.

The V and J genes are TRBV7-3 and TRBJ1-2; D not resolved. Germline CDR1 reads SGHTA; CDR2 reads FQGTGA. This CDR3 is built from 13 residues. Deletions cut 2 bases from V and 7 bases from J, with 11 bases between. The chain's CDR3 is CASSLETGIGYTF. The CDR3 region has the DNA TGTGCCAGCAGCTTAGAGACCGGGATTGGCTACACCTTC.

CDR3 residues: CASNDRVGQPQHF. The CDR3 nucleotides read TGTGCCAGCAATGACAGGGTAGGTCAGCCCCAGCATTTT. The chain joins TRBV2 to TRBJ1-5; 7 bases match TRBD1. Germline V lookup: CDR1 SNHLY, CDR2 FYNNEI. This CDR3 is built from 13 residues. V gave up 7 bases and J gave up 6 bases; unmatched junction bases: 6.